The T cell receptor beta chain under discussion was sequenced for a study of blood T cell repertoires in COVID-19. The table came from immunoSEQ multiplex PCR; TCRdb's copy has only in-frame clones and leaves some out. Found here are about 240,000 clones, 70% to 90% of them singletons; the top ten hold under 9%. The sequence came from a woman aged 70-85 years with active or convalescent COVID-19. Sequenced material: peripheral blood.

The chain's CDR3 is CASSTGEGQPQHF. The CDR3 bases are TGTGCCAGTAGTACAGGGGAGGGTCAGCCCCAGCATTTT. The chain links TRBV19 to TRBJ1-5; D perhaps matches TRBD1 (6 bases). CDR3 size: 13 residues. V was pared by 4 bases and J by 6 bases, with 10 bases between. Germline values: CDR1 LNHDA, CDR2 SQIVND (reference sequence).